This T cell receptor beta chain was profiled in a study of blood T cell repertoires in COVID-19. Assay used: immunoSEQ multiplex PCR; TCRdb lists only in-frame clones, some missing. The sample records 250,000 to 300,000 clones, roughly 86% being singletons. The clonotype comes from a woman under 40 with COVID-19, enrolled during active disease. The sample comprised peripheral blood.

The CDR3 DNA follows: TGTGCCAGCAGTTTAGCGAGATCAACTGGCTACACCTTC. Protein product: CASSLARSTGYTF. The chain joins TRBV28 to TRBJ1-2; no firm D call. The CDR3 sequence is 13 residues long. V was trimmed by 2 bases and J by 7 bases, leaving 11 bases between them. Germline V lookup: CDR1 MDHEN, CDR2 SYDVKM.